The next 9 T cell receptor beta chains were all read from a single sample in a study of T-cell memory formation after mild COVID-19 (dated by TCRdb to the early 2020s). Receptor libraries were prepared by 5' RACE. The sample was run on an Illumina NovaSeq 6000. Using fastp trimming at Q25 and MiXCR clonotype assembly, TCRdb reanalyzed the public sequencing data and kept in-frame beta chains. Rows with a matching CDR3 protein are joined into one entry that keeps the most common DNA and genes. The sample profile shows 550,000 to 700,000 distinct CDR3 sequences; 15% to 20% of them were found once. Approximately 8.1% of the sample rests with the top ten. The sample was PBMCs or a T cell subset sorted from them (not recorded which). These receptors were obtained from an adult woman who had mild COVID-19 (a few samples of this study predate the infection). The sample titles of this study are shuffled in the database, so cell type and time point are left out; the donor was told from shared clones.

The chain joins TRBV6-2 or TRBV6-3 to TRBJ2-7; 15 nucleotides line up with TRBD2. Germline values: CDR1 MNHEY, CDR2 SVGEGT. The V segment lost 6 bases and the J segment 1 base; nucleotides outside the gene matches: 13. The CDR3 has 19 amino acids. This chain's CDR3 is CASSHDRGTSGRHSYEQYF. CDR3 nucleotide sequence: TGTGCCAGCAGCCATGACAGGGGGACTAGCGGGAGGCATTCCTACGAGCAGTACTTC.

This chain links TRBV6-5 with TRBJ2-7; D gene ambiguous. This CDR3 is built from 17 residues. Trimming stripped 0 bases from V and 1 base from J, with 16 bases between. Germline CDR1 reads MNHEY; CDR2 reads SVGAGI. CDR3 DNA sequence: TGTGCCAGCAGTTACTCGAACGCGAGAGCAGCGTCCTACGAGCAGTACTTC. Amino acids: CASSYSNARAASYEQYF.

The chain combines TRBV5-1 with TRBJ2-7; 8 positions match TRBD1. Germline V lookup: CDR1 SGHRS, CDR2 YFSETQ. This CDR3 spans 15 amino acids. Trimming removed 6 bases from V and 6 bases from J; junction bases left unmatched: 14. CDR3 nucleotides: TGCGCCAGCATGCCCGCAGGGACAGGCTTTGGCGAGCAGTACTTC. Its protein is CASMPAGTGFGEQYF.

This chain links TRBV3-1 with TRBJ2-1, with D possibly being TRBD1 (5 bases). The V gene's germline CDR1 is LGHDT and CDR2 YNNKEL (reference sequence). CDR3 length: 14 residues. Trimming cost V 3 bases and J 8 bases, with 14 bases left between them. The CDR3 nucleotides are TGTGCCAGCAGCCAGAATGCAGGGAATGATGAGCAGTTCTTC. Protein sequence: CASSQNAGNDEQFF.

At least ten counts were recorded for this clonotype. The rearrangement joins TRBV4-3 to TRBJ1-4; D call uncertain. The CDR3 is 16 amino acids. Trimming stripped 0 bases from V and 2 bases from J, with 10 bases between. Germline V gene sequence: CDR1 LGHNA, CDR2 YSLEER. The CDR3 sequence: CASSQDLRFTNEKLFF. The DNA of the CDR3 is TGCGCCAGCAGCCAAGATTTGCGGTTCACTAATGAAAAACTGTTTTTT.

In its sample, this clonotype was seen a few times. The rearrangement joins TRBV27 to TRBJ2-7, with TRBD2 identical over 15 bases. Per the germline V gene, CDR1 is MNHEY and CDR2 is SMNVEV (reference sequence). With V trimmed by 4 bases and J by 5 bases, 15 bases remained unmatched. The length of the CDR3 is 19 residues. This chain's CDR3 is CASSSDGLAGGLRSHEQYF. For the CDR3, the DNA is TGTGCCAGCAGTTCGGATGGACTAGCGGGAGGGCTAAGGTCTCACGAGCAGTACTTC.

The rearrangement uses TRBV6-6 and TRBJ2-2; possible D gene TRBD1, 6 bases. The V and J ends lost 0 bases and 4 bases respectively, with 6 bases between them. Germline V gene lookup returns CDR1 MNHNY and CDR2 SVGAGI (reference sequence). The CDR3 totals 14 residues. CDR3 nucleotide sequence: TGTGCCAGCAGTTACTCGGACAGCACCGGGGAGCTGTTTTTT. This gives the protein CASSYSDSTGELFF.

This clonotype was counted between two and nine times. The CDR3 spells CASSLDHPANYGYTF. The CDR3 nucleotides are TGTGCCAGCAGCTTAGACCATCCAGCTAACTATGGCTACACCTTC. The chain has TRBV7-9 and TRBJ1-2, with D hard to call. The germline V gene has CDR1 SEHNR and CDR2 FQNEAQ (reference sequence). The CDR3 has 15 residues. Trimming shortened V by 1 base and J by 0 bases, and 9 bases separated the two germline ends.

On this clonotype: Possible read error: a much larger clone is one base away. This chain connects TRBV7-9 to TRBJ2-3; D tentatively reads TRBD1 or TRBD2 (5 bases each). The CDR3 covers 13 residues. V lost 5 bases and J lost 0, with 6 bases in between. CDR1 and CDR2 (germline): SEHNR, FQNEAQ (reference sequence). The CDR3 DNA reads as TGTGCCAGCAGCGGGGACAGCACAGATACGCAGTATTTT. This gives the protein CASSGDSTDTQYF.